This T cell receptor beta chain appears in the sequencing data of a study of T cell changes during pregnancy in multiple sclerosis. Repertoires were generated with immunoSEQ multiplex PCR, while TCRdb's copy carries only in-frame clones and drops some. The repertoire holds about 50,000 clones, with roughly nine tenths as singletons. Germline CDR1 SGHAT, CDR2 FQNNGV. The CDR3 contains 12 residues. V lost 6 bases, J lost 11 bases, and 14 bases lay in between. The receptor was derived from a female donor with multiple sclerosis, enrolled in a pregnancy study. Here the sequenced sample was CD8+ T cells from peripheral blood mononuclear cells, taken after pregnancy. The chain joins TRBV11-2 to TRBJ2-1; a possible D gene is TRBD1 (5 bases). CDR3 residues: CASSSPGPQQFF. The CDR3 nucleotides read TGTGCCAGCAGTTCGCCAGGGCCCCAGCAGTTCTTC.